The rows below give T cell receptor beta chains drawn from one sample of a study of blood T cell repertoires in COVID-19. Produced via immunoSEQ multiplex PCR; TCRdb's table is partial and in-frame only. This table has 160,000 or so clones, 75% to 85% appearing once. The sample was peripheral blood. The origin of the receptors is a human donor in a cohort sampled during active COVID-19. Both conserved end residues are part of each CDR3. Each record gives: J gene, D gene, clone size, V gene, CDR3 protein, CDR3 DNA. The D gene is left open where the match is weak. The listing skips clone size in some rows; elsewhere it reads once, few, many or a size class.

TRBJ2-7	.	.	TRBV5-4	CASSGSQGRGEQYF	TGTGCCAGCAGCGGATCTCAGGGGCGGGGGGAGCAGTACTTC
TRBJ2-7	TRBD1	few	TRBV28	CASSYRGRNYEQYF	TGTGCCAGCAGTTACAGGGGCCGGAACTACGAGCAGTACTTC
TRBJ2-1	.	.	TRBV30	CAWSVGGARFSYEQFF	TGTGCCTGGAGTGTAGGCGGGGCAAGATTTAGCTATGAGCAGTTCTTC
TRBJ1-1	TRBD1	.	TRBV19	CASSKKQGAYTEAFF	TGTGCCAGTAGTAAGAAACAGGGGGCGTACACTGAAGCTTTCTTT
TRBJ2-2	.	.	TRBV10-1	CASSTNTGELFF	TGCGCCAGCAGCACAAACACCGGGGAGCTGTTTTTT
TRBJ1-3	TRBD1	.	TRBV27	CASRNTGTGAGNTIYF	TGTGCCAGCAGAAACACCGGGACAGGGGCTGGAAACACCATATATTTT
TRBJ1-2	.	.	TRBV5-4	CASSSEGRGHAGF	TGTGCCAGCAGCTCTGAGGGCAGGGGCCATGCCGGCTTC
TRBJ1-2	TRBD1	.	TRBV7-2	CASSLDRGSYGYTF	TGTGCCAGCAGCTTAGACAGGGGGAGCTATGGCTACACCTTC
TRBJ2-2	.	.	TRBV7-2	CASSLNTGELFF	TGTGCCAGCAGCCTGAACACCGGGGAGCTGTTTTTT
TRBJ2-7	TRBD2	few	TRBV27	CASRPGLASEQYF	TGTGCCAGCAGGCCCGGACTAGCGAGCGAGCAGTACTTC
TRBJ1-1	.	.	TRBV10-3	CAISPTGEFEAFF	TGTGCCATCAGTCCCACCGGAGAATTCGAAGCTTTCTTT
TRBJ2-2	.	.	TRBV5-5	CASSRDSLNTGELFF	TGTGCCAGCAGTCGTGACAGCCTCAACACCGGGGAGCTGTTTTTT
TRBJ1-6	.	.	TRBV5-5	CASSPTLTSPLHF	TGTGCCAGCAGTCCTACCCTCACTTCACCCCTCCACTTT
TRBJ1-5	.	.	TRBV4-1	CASSHGGYQPQHF	TGCGCCAGCAGCCACGGCGGATACCAGCCCCAGCATTTT
TRBJ2-1	TRBD2	.	TRBV5-6	CASSFPLAGVPRNEQFF	TGTGCCAGCAGCTTTCCACTAGCGGGCGTACCTAGGAATGAGCAGTTCTTC
TRBJ2-7	.	.	TRBV12-3/TRBV12-4	CASSLFPRVYF	TGTGCCAGCAGTTTATTCCCCAGGGTGTACTTC
TRBJ2-5	.	.	TRBV29-1	CSTNGGETQYF	TGCAGCACTAACGGAGGGGAGACCCAGTACTTC
TRBJ2-3	TRBD1	once	TRBV6-5	CAITRGQGTDTQYF	TGTGCCATTACTCGGGGACAGGGGACAGATACGCAGTATTTT
TRBJ2-5	TRBD1	.	TRBV6-2/TRBV6-3	CASSFRDRETQYF	TGTGCCAGCAGTTTCCGGGACAGGGAGACCCAGTACTTC
TRBJ2-3	.	.	TRBV9	CASSVVSPDTQYF	TGTGCCAGCAGCGTAGTCTCTCCAGATACGCAGTATTTT
TRBJ2-7	.	.	TRBV29-1	CSVYQISYEQYF	TGCAGCGTGTATCAGATATCCTACGAGCAGTACTTC
TRBJ1-1	.	.	TRBV18	CASSLLGAEAFF	TGTGCCAGCTCACTACTAGGCGCTGAAGCTTTCTTT
TRBJ1-2	.	few	TRBV6-5	CASSPQPRGGYGYTF	TGTGCCAGCAGCCCACAGCCTCGGGGGGGCTATGGCTACACCTTC
TRBJ2-2	TRBD1	once	TRBV5-4	CAGGQGARTGELFF	TGTGCCGGGGGACAGGGGGCTCGGACCGGGGAGCTGTTTTTT
TRBJ2-3	TRBD2	.	TRBV27	CASRAGAERGTQYF	TGTGCCAGCAGGGCGGGAGCAGAGCGTGGTACGCAGTATTTT
TRBJ1-2	.	.	TRBV5-1	CASSLDTGTSRTGYTF	TGCGCCAGCAGCTTGGACACCGGGACAAGTAGAACTGGCTACACCTTC
TRBJ1-2	.	.	TRBV19	CASSPRVYGYTF	TGTGCCAGTAGCCCTCGCGTGTATGGCTACACCTTC
TRBJ2-3	.	.	TRBV27	CASSFTTGSDTQYF	TGTGCCAGCAGTTTCACAACAGGTTCAGATACGCAGTATTTT
TRBJ2-7	TRBD1	.	TRBV30	CAWSGQGAGEQYF	TGTGCCTGGAGTGGACAGGGGGCGGGTGAGCAGTACTTC
TRBJ2-1	.	.	TRBV9	CASSEVSGEYNEQFF	TGTGCCAGCAGCGAGGTCTCAGGGGAATACAATGAGCAGTTCTTC
TRBJ1-6	TRBD1	.	TRBV27	CASSSSRQGLSPLHF	TGTGCCAGCAGTTCCTCTAGACAGGGCTTGTCACCCCTCCACTTT
TRBJ1-4	TRBD1	.	TRBV6-2/TRBV6-3	CASSRTGSFANEKLFF	TGTGCCAGCAGTCGGACAGGGAGTTTCGCTAATGAAAAACTGTTTTTT